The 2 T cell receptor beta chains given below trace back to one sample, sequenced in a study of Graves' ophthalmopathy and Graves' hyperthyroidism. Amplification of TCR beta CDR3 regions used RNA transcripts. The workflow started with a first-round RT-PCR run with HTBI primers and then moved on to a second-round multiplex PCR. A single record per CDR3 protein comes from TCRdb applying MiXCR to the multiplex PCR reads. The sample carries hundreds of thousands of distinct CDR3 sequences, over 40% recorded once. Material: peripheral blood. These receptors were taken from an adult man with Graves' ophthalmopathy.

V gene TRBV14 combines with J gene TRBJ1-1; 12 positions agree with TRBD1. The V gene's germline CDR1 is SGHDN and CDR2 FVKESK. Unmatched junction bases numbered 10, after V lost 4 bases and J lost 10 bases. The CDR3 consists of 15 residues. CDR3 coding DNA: TGTGCCAGCAGCCGGGACAGGGGGCCTGGTTTCTTAGCTTTCTTT. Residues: CASSRDRGPGFLAFF. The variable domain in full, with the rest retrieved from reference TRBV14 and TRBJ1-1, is EAGVTQFPSHSVIEKGQTVTLRCDPISGHDNLYWYRRVMGKEIKFLLHFVKESKQDESGMPNNRFLAERTGGTYSTLKVQPAELEDSGVYFCASSRDRGPGFLAFFGQGTRLTVV.

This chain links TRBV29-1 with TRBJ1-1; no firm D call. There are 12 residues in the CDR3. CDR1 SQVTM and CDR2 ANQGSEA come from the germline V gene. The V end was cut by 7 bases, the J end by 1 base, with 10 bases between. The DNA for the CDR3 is TGCAGCGGGATCGGAGGGAACACTGAAGCTTTCTTT. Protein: CSGIGGNTEAFF.